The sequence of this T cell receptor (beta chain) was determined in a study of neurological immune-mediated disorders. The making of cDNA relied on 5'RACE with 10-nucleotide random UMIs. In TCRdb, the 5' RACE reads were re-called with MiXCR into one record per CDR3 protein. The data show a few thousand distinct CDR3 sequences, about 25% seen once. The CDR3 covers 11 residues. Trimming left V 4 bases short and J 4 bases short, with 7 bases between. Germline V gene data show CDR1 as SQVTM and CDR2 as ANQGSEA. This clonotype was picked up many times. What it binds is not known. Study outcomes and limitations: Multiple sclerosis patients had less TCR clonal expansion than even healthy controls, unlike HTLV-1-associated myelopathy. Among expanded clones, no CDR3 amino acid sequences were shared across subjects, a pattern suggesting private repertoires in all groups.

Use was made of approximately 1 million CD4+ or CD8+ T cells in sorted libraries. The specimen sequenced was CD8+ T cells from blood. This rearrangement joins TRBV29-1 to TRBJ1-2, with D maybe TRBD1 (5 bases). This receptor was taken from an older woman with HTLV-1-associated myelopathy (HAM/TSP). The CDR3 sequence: CSVGGSYGYTF. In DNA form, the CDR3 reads TGCAGCGTTGGGGGGTCCTATGGCTACACCTTC. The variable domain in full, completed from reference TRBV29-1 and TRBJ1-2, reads SAVISQKPSRDICQRGTSLTIQCQVDSQVTMMFWYRQQPGQSLTLIATANQGSEATYESGFVIDKFPISRPNLTFSTLTVSNMSPEDSSIYLCSVGGSYGYTFGSGTRLTVV.